This T cell receptor beta chain originates from a study of CD8 T cells in Susac syndrome. Random hexamers were used to reverse transcribe the RNA input (about 0.45 to 1 ug). Each CDR3 protein gets one entry after TCRdb re-called the immunoSEQ multiplex PCR reads with MiXCR. The profile shows 150,000 or so distinct CDR3 sequences, 95% to 96% of them singletons. CDR3 length: 13 amino acids. Trimming removed 8 bases from V and 3 bases from J, with 12 bases in between. Germline assignment: CDR1 SNHLY and CDR2 FYNNEI. The rearrangement links TRBV2 to TRBJ2-3, with unresolved D. This receptor was obtained from a human donor with multiple sclerosis. Material: CD8+ T cells from PBMCs. The CDR3 region has the DNA TGTGCCAGCTGTTACGGTCCGACAGATACGCAGTATTTT. This encodes CASCYGPTDTQYF.